The present T cell receptor (beta chain) was sequenced within a study of blood T cell repertoires in COVID-19. Study as a whole: Material from acute and convalescent COVID-19 was sourced from the United States, Italy and Spain. The analysed material was cDNA or gDNA that came from T cells, B-cell-depleted T cells, or PBMCs.

CDR3 size: 19 residues. V trimming: 0 bases; J trimming: 4 bases; junction bases outside the gene matches: 10. CDR1 and CDR2 (germline): MNHEY, SMNVEV (reference sequence). Study processing details: By means of reference gene primer amplification, nucleated cell counts were estimated. Clones were sequenced by immunoSEQ multiplex PCR, and TCRdb holds only the in-frame ones, with some missing. V and J calls and clone size come straight from that table; D and trimming were deduced from the DNA. The sample records fewer than 50,000 clones, more than 75% being singletons. The source is a human donor in a cohort sampled during active COVID-19. Specimen: peripheral blood. The rearrangement joins TRBV27 to TRBJ2-5; 14 bases match TRBD2. As DNA, the CDR3 is TGTGCCAGCAGTTTATCGGGGACTAGCGGGAGTGGGTATTTAGAGACCCAGTACTTC. This sequence encodes CASSLSGTSGSGYLETQYF.